Below, 31 T cell receptor beta chains from the same sample are listed, as sequenced in a study of T cells after yellow fever vaccination. TCRdb analysed the 5' RACE reads with MiXCR anew, one entry per CDR3 protein. Of about 430,000 distinct CDR3 sequences in the sample, roughly 20% are singletons; the top ten hold 15% to 20%. The sequences come from PBMCs, collected before the yellow fever booster vaccination. Receptors originate from a man between 18 and 29 years old who received the YFV17D yellow fever vaccine.

The chain is built from TRBV9 and TRBJ1-1; maybe TRBD1 (6 bases). The germline V and J ends were trimmed by 2 bases and 2 bases, with 13 bases remaining between them. Germline CDR1 and CDR2: SGDLS and YYNGEE. The CDR3 covers 15 residues. CDR3 sequence (DNA): TGTGCCAGCAGCGTCGATTTGGGGGGCAACACTGAAGCTTTCTTT. Residues: CASSVDLGGNTEAFF.

This clonotype was counted between two and nine times. J is TRBJ1-1 and V is TRBV5-4; 7 nucleotides line up with TRBD1. V shed 0 bases and J 1 base; nucleotides not matched to a gene: 6. Germline V lookup: CDR1 SGHNT, CDR2 YYREEE (reference sequence). This CDR3 has 16 amino acids. The CDR3 loop is CASSLAPGQTNTEAFF. The CDR3 DNA follows: TGTGCCAGCAGCTTGGCCCCGGGACAGACGAACACTGAAGCTTTCTTT.

CDR3 protein: CASRRQGDRTEAFF. CDR3 nucleotides: TGTGCCAGCAGGAGACAGGGGGACCGCACTGAAGCTTTCTTT. The chain is built from TRBV7-9 and TRBJ1-1; 9 positions match TRBD1. From germline, CDR1 is SEHNR and CDR2 FQNEAQ (reference sequence). With V trimmed by 6 bases and J by 4 bases, 6 bases remained unmatched. The CDR3 extends over 14 amino acids.

J is TRBJ1-2 and V is TRBV6-5, with D unresolved. The CDR3 is made up of 14 amino acids. Looked up from germline, CDR1 is MNHEY and CDR2 is SVGAGI. With 6 bases removed from V and 10 bases from J, the gap between germline ends came to 21 bases. CDR3 nucleotide sequence: TGTGCCAGCAGGCTTGGCGGGGTGGGGATAGCCTACACCTTC. This gives the protein CASRLGGVGIAYTF.

In this sample, this clonotype turned up a few times. This chain uses TRBV18 with TRBJ1-1, with unresolved D. V was trimmed by 4 bases and J by 2 bases, leaving 23 bases between them. Per the germline V gene, CDR1 is KGHSH and CDR2 is LQKENI. CDR3 size: 18 residues. The CDR3 sequence: CASSLAVVAVRSNTEAFF. The DNA for the CDR3 is TGTGCCAGCTCACTAGCTGTCGTGGCAGTCCGAAGCAACACTGAAGCTTTCTTT.

The rearrangement uses TRBV10-3 and TRBJ2-5; D not resolved. V dropped 0 bases and J dropped 4 bases, with 6 bases sitting between them. CDR3 length: 13 residues. Germline V gives CDR1 ENHRY, CDR2 SYGVKD. The CDR3 is CAISESAGETQYF. The CDR3 DNA is TGTGCCATCAGTGAGTCGGCAGGAGAGACCCAGTACTTC.

As regards this clonotype: The junction departs from the called germline gene at one end, perhaps through a read error. The rearrangement links TRBV5-1 to TRBJ2-5, with TRBD2 identical over 7 bases. This CDR3 is built from 13 residues. Germline V gene sequence: CDR1 SGHRS, CDR2 YFSETQ. CDR3 region: CASSLGTSGETQF. CDR3 in DNA: TGCGCCAGCAGCTTGGGGACTAGTGGAGAGACCCAGTTC.

This clonotype has a handful of counts. The gene calls are TRBV4-2 and TRBJ1-1; D gene uncertain. The V and J ends lost 4 bases and 1 base respectively, with 16 bases between them. CDR3 length: 16 amino acids. Looked up from germline, CDR1 is LGHNA and CDR2 is YNFKEQ. CDR3 protein: CASSPRSAVGNTEAFF. DNA of the CDR3: TGTGCCAGCAGCCCGCGGTCGGCGGTCGGGAACACTGAAGCTTTCTTT.

The chain joins TRBV10-3 to TRBJ2-5; 15 nucleotides agree with TRBD2. In germline, CDR1 is ENHRY, CDR2 SYGVKD. V gave up 7 bases and J gave up 2 bases; unmatched junction bases: 11. The CDR3 loop spans 18 amino acids. This chain's CDR3 is CAITAGLAGGQGQETQYF. CDR3 DNA sequence: TGTGCCATCACCGCGGGACTAGCGGGGGGCCAGGGGCAAGAGACCCAGTACTTC.

V usage is TRBV9 and J usage is TRBJ2-3; 7 positions agree with TRBD2. V lost 3 bases, J lost 0 bases, and 13 bases stayed unmatched. The CDR3 is 18 residues long. Germline V gene data show CDR1 as SGDLS and CDR2 as YYNGEE. The CDR3 reads CASSDLWGGPLSTDTQYF. The CDR3 nucleotides read TGTGCCAGCAGCGACCTCTGGGGGGGACCCCTGAGCACAGATACGCAGTATTTT. The variable domain in full, with the rest retrieved from reference TRBV9 and TRBJ2-3, is DSGVTQTPKHLITATGQRVTLRCSPRSGDLSVYWYQQSLDQGLQFLIQYYNGEERAKGNILERFSAQQFPDLHSELNLSSLELGDSALYFCASSDLWGGPLSTDTQYFGPGTRLTVL.

V gene TRBV7-9 combines with J gene TRBJ2-3, with TRBD2 as a possible D gene (6 bases). Germline V gives CDR1 SEHNR, CDR2 FQNEAQ (reference sequence). The length of the CDR3 is 14 residues. The germline V and J ends were trimmed by 5 bases and 2 bases, with 11 bases remaining between them. The CDR3 sequence is CASSPTSLTDTQYF. The CDR3 DNA sequence: TGTGCCAGCAGCCCGACTAGTCTCACAGATACGCAGTATTTT.

There are a few counts of this clonotype. The CDR3 sequence is CASSLGPHQYF. As DNA, the CDR3 is TGCGCCAGCAGCTTGGGACCTCATCAGTACTTC. The rearrangement joins TRBV5-1 to TRBJ2-4; D remains unclear. From germline, CDR1 is SGHRS and CDR2 YFSETQ. Trimming cost V 0 bases and J 12 bases, with 7 bases left between them. The CDR3 has 11 residues.

J is TRBJ1-4 and V is TRBV4-3; TRBD1 is a possible D gene (5 bases). Trimming cost V 4 bases and J 0 bases, with 15 bases left between them. CDR1 is LGHNA, CDR2 YSLEER, per germline. The CDR3 runs to 17 residues. CDR3 region: CASSRGGSGTTNEKLFF. Here the CDR3 DNA reads TGCGCCAGCAGCCGGGGGGGAAGCGGAACAACTAATGAAAAACTGTTTTTT.

A few counts support this clonotype. J is TRBJ1-5 and V is TRBV6-6; D gene ambiguous. V was pared by 4 bases and J by 5 bases, with 15 bases between. The CDR3 sequence is 15 residues long. Per the germline V gene, CDR1 is MNHNY and CDR2 is SVGAGI (reference sequence). The DNA of the CDR3 is TGTGCCAGCAGTTTGGGCAGGATCGGGGATCAGCCCCAGCATTTT. The encoded protein is CASSLGRIGDQPQHF.

This clonotype appeared a few times. The chain recombines TRBV7-8 with TRBJ1-5; 9 bases map to TRBD1. The germline CDR1 and CDR2 sequences are SGHVS and FQNEAQ. After removal of 1 base from V and 1 base from J, the junction contained 11 bases not matched to a gene. The CDR3 spans 19 residues. CDR3 DNA sequence: TGTGCCAGCAGCTTAGGGCTCCGGGACAGGGCGAGGAGCAATCAGCCCCAGCATTTT. Its protein product is CASSLGLRDRARSNQPQHF.

This clonotype has just a few counts. This chain joins TRBV5-6 and TRBJ2-1, with TRBD2 matching over 9 bases. This CDR3 has 16 residues. CDR1 and CDR2 from the germline V gene are SGHDT and YYEEEE. Trimming cost V 1 base and J 6 bases; bases outside gene matches: 8. The CDR3 loop reads CASSLRFSGGFNEQFF. The CDR3 DNA reads as TGTGCCAGCAGCTTGAGGTTTAGCGGGGGTTTCAATGAGCAGTTCTTC.

This rearrangement joins TRBV6-2 or TRBV6-3 to TRBJ1-6; 8 positions agree with TRBD1. This CDR3 has 12 amino acids. The germline CDR1 and CDR2 sequences are MNHEY and SVGEGT. The V segment lost 7 bases and the J segment 8 bases; nucleotides outside the gene matches: 1. The DNA of the CDR3 is TGTGCCAGCAACAGGGGGTATTCACCCCTCCACTTT. This sequence encodes CASNRGYSPLHF.

This clonotype was counted ten times or more. The chain is built from TRBV6-1 and TRBJ2-7; TRBD1 is a possible D gene (6 bases). The V gene's germline CDR1 is MNHNS and CDR2 SASEGT. The CDR3 is 13 amino acids. V shed 7 bases and J shed 3 bases, with 13 bases lying between them. CDR3 sequence reads: CASTPGQSYEQYV. CDR3 nucleotide sequence: TGTGCCAGCACCCCAGGACAGAGCTACGAGCAGTACGTC.

The rearrangement uses TRBV4-2 and TRBJ2-1; 9 bases fit TRBD2. The germline gives CDR1 LGHNA, CDR2 YNFKEQ. This CDR3 region has 16 residues. Germline trimming cut 1 base from V and 9 bases from J; bases unmatched to any gene: 10. The CDR3 spells CASSQGGGGAVREQFF. The CDR3 DNA follows: TGTGCCAGCAGCCAAGGGGGCGGGGGGGCCGTACGTGAGCAGTTCTTC.

There are a few counts of this clonotype. V gene TRBV11-2 combines with J gene TRBJ2-3, with 7 bases that match TRBD2. The CDR3 has 15 residues. V gave up 3 bases and J gave up 0 bases; unmatched junction bases: 3. Looked up from germline, CDR1 is SGHAT and CDR2 is FQNNGV. CDR3 nucleotides: TGTGCCAGCAGCTTGGTGCGGGGGAGCACAGATACGCAGTATTTT. It translates to CASSLVRGSTDTQYF.

The chain has TRBV3-1 and TRBJ1-2; D remains ambiguous. Germline CDR1 LGHDT, CDR2 YNNKEL (reference sequence). This CDR3 comprises 15 residues. Deletions cut 0 bases from V and 5 bases from J, with 13 bases between. The CDR3 region has the DNA TGTGCCAGCAGCCAAGATTGGCGGGGTGGATATGGCTACACCTTC. It codes for CASSQDWRGGYGYTF.

This clonotype was counted at least ten times. This sequence joins TRBV7-2 and TRBJ2-6; D not certain. The germline gives CDR1 SGHTA, CDR2 FQGNSA. Deletions cut 5 bases from V and 10 bases from J, with 12 bases between. This CDR3 has 13 amino acids. CDR3 in DNA: TGTGCCAGCAGCCAAGGTGGAGAGAACGTCCTGACTTTC. This codes for CASSQGGENVLTF.

The table lists this clonotype with a few counts. The genes are TRBV7-9 and TRBJ2-7; a weak D match, TRBD2 (5 bases). Germline lookup yields CDR1 SEHNR and CDR2 FQNEAQ (reference sequence). The CDR3 runs 15 residues. V was clipped by 5 bases and J by 3 bases, with 17 bases between them. CDR3 nucleotide sequence: TGTGCCAGCAGCAACGCCTTCGGACTTATCTACGAGCAGTACGTC. It encodes CASSNAFGLIYEQYV.

On this clonotype: Compared with germline, one end of the junction differs, possibly owing to a read error. The genes are TRBV9 and TRBJ1-2; tentative D call: TRBD1 (6 bases). This CDR3 spans 12 amino acids. The V gene's germline CDR1 is SGDLS and CDR2 YYNGEE. CDR3 in amino acids: CACSSTGNSYTF. The CDR3 DNA is TGTGCCTGCAGCTCGACAGGAAATAGCTACACCTTC.

V gene TRBV6-1 combines with J gene TRBJ1-5; TRBD1 might be the D (6 bases). Trimming shortened V by 7 bases and J by 2 bases, and 15 bases separated the two germline ends. Germline V gene sequence: CDR1 MNHNS, CDR2 SASEGT. This CDR3 comprises 15 residues. The CDR3: CASIEDGGGNQPQHF. As DNA, the CDR3 is TGTGCCAGCATCGAGGATGGGGGCGGCAATCAGCCCCAGCATTTT.

This clonotype has just a few counts. One end of the junction is discordant with germline, which a read error may explain. V gene TRBV7-7 combines with J gene TRBJ1-2; D uncertain. The CDR3 loop spans 9 amino acids. Germline-derived CDR1 and CDR2 are SSHAT and FNYEAQ (reference sequence). The CDR3 DNA reads as TGTGCCAGCAGCTTAAAAGCGGGCTTC. Protein: CASSLKAGF.

This chain connects TRBV12-3 or TRBV12-4 to TRBJ2-5; TRBD2 agrees at 7 bases. Trimming took 8 bases from V and 2 from J; bases not matched to a gene: 11. The CDR3 extends over 15 amino acids. CDR3 nucleotide sequence: TGTGCCAGCGGTTCTGCGGGGGAGGGACAAGAGACCCAGTACTTC. This encodes CASGSAGEGQETQYF.

The V gene is TRBV5-6, the J gene TRBJ1-1; 10 bases line up with TRBD1. J lost 11 bases, V lost 4 bases, and 8 bases had no gene match. The CDR3 has 13 residues. Germline CDR1 reads SGHDT; CDR2 reads YYEEEE. The CDR3 DNA sequence: TGTGCCAGCAGCATCCACCGGACAGGGGGGGCTTTCTTT. Residues: CASSIHRTGGAFF.

CDR3 DNA: TGCGCCAGCAGACGGACGGACGGGGACCATGAGCAGTTCTTC. As protein: CASRRTDGDHEQFF. The chain is built from TRBV4-1 and TRBJ2-1, with D possibly called TRBD1 or TRBD2 (5 bases each). Trimming took 6 bases from V and 8 from J, leaving 17 bases between them. Germline CDR1 and CDR2: MGHRA and YSYEKL. The CDR3 covers 14 residues.

This clonotype has more than one count but fewer than ten. The V call is TRBV15, the J call TRBJ1-1; 9 bases are shared with TRBD1. J lost 1 base, V lost 1 base, and 10 bases had no gene match. There are 18 residues in the CDR3. Germline V gene sequence: CDR1 LNHNV, CDR2 YYDKDF (reference sequence). CDR3 in DNA: TGTGCCACCAGCAGAGGTGGGACAGGGTATTTTGGGAACACTGAAGCTTTCTTT. Translation: CATSRGGTGYFGNTEAFF.

The count of this clonotype is one. The chain uses TRBV19 and TRBJ1-5, with TRBD1 matching over 8 bases. Germline CDR1 LNHDA, CDR2 SQIVND (reference sequence). CDR3 size: 15 residues. Trimming cost V 10 bases and J 7 bases; bases outside gene matches: 15. The CDR3 sequence is CAISDGTGAWQPQHF. DNA of the CDR3: TGTGCCATTTCCGATGGGACAGGCGCATGGCAGCCCCAGCATTTT.